This T cell receptor (beta chain) was recovered during a study of cytomegalovirus exposure and HLA in healthy donors. V lost 1 base, J lost 7 bases, and 10 bases lay in between. Germline CDR1 reads SGHTA; CDR2 reads FQGNSA. The CDR3 extends over 14 amino acids. In the PCR, 60 Vbeta and 13 Jbeta primers were used. Profiled with immunoSEQ multiplex PCR; TCRdb holds only in-frame clones, not every one. The sample has under 200,000 clones, 78% seen once; the top ten hold less than 15%. This TCR was sampled from a woman in her thirties in good health and CMV-seropositive. V and J are TRBV7-2 and TRBJ1-4; D remains ambiguous. The sample taken for sequencing was PBMCs. The CDR3 DNA reads as TGTGCCAGCAGCTTAGGGCCGCTTGGTGAAAAACTGTTTTTT. This sequence encodes CASSLGPLGEKLFF.